Below, 31 T cell receptor beta chains from the same sample are listed, as sequenced in a study of T cells in Graves' hyperthyroidism and ophthalmopathy. TCR beta CDR3 regions were amplified from RNA transcripts. A set of HTBI primers served as the primers for a first-round RT-PCR of the TCR CDR3. MiXCR was run by TCRdb on the multiplex PCR reads, yielding one entry per CDR3 protein. The sample yields hundreds of thousands of distinct CDR3 sequences, 15% to 20% seen once. Material for sequencing was blood. The receptors come from a woman aged 25-40 years with Graves' hyperthyroidism.

The rearrangement uses TRBV20-1 and TRBJ2-1; 9 bases fit TRBD2. This CDR3 has 14 residues. J was trimmed by 8 bases and V by 0 bases; bases with no gene match: 5. CDR1 and CDR2 (germline): DFQATT, SNEGSKA (reference sequence). CDR3: CSARDKREVYEQFF. CDR3 nucleotide sequence: TGCAGTGCTAGAGATAAGCGGGAGGTCTATGAGCAGTTCTTC.

This chain uses TRBV12-3 or TRBV12-4 with TRBJ2-2, with TRBD2 identical over 11 bases. Trimming cost V 6 bases and J 0 bases; bases outside gene matches: 9. The CDR3 has 18 amino acids. CDR3 region: CASRIGTSGLSNTGELFF. As DNA, the CDR3 is TGTGCCAGCAGAATTGGGACTAGCGGACTCTCGAACACCGGGGAGCTGTTTTTT.

This clonotype was observed a few times. The rearrangement links TRBV7-9 to TRBJ2-3; D assignment may be TRBD1 or TRBD2 (5 bases each). Germline V gives CDR1 SEHNR, CDR2 FQNEAQ (reference sequence). The CDR3 is 15 amino acids. Trimming removed 7 bases from V and 4 bases from J, with 18 bases in between. As DNA, the CDR3 is TGTGCCAGCACCGTGGGGCCTACAGCGGCAGATACGCAGTATTTT. Its translation: CASTVGPTAADTQYF. The variable domain in full, with the rest retrieved from reference TRBV7-9 and TRBJ2-3, is DTGVSQNPRHKITKRGQNVTFRCDPISEHNRLYWYRQTLGQGPEFLTYFQNEAQLEKSRLLSDRFSAERPKGSFSTLEIQRTEQGDSAMYLCASTVGPTAADTQYFGPGTRLTVL.

This clonotype was detected only a few times. The chain recombines TRBV20-1 with TRBJ2-7; D unclear. Between the trimmed V and J ends, which lost 6 bases and 2 bases, there was a span of 17 bases. This CDR3 has 14 residues. Per germline, CDR1 DFQATT and CDR2 SNEGSKA (reference sequence). The DNA for the CDR3 is TGCAGTGCCCCCCGGATAGGTGTCCCCTACGAGCAGTACTTC. Translating gives CSAPRIGVPYEQYF.

This clonotype occurred many times. The chain uses TRBV28 and TRBJ1-5; 7 bases are shared with TRBD1. This CDR3 contains 15 residues. Germline V gives CDR1 MDHEN, CDR2 SYDVKM. Trimming at V came to 4 bases and at J to 8 bases, leaving 11 bases not matched to a gene. The CDR3 loop reads CASSSDRDVLKPQHF. The CDR3 DNA is TGTGCCAGCAGTTCCGACAGGGACGTTTTAAAGCCCCAGCATTTT.

This sequence joins TRBV11-2 and TRBJ1-5; D is ambiguous. Germline CDR1 and CDR2: SGHAT and FQNNGV. This CDR3 has 16 amino acids. Deletions cut 1 base from V and 1 base from J, with 11 bases between. The CDR3 here is CASSLVFGVSNQPQHF. CDR3 nucleotides: TGTGCCAGCAGCTTAGTATTTGGGGTCAGCAATCAGCCCCAGCATTTT.

Notes on this clonotype: A much larger clone sits a single nucleotide away, making a read error possible. V is TRBV28 and J is TRBJ2-3; no reliable D call. The germline CDR1 and CDR2 sequences are MDHEN and SYDVKM. The CDR3 covers 12 residues. The CDR3: CTSSFDTDTQYF. CDR3 in DNA: TGTACCAGCAGCTTCGACACAGATACGCAGTATTTT.

The chain is built from TRBV11-2 and TRBJ2-1; no reliable D call. This CDR3 has 15 residues. Germline CDR1 SGHAT, CDR2 FQNNGV. Between the trimmed V and J ends, which lost 4 bases and 0 bases, there was a span of 10 bases. The chain's CDR3 is CASSSEWSSYNEQFF. CDR3 coding DNA: TGTGCCAGCAGCTCAGAGTGGAGCTCCTACAATGAGCAGTTCTTC.

The chain couples TRBV10-1 to TRBJ1-4, with D uncertain. CDR3 length: 14 amino acids. The germline V and J ends were trimmed by 3 bases and 5 bases, with 10 bases remaining between them. Germline loops: CDR1 WNHNN, CDR2 SYGVQD (reference sequence). CDR3 sequence (DNA): TGCGCCAGCAGTGAAAATCAACTAAATGAAAAACTGTTTTTT. Protein: CASSENQLNEKLFF.

Many counts were recorded for this clonotype. The V and J genes are TRBV28 and TRBJ2-2, with unresolved D. The CDR3 has 13 residues. The ends were cut back, 6 bases at V and 4 bases at J, with 9 bases in the middle. Germline V CDR1 and CDR2: MDHEN, SYDVKM. The CDR3 region is CASRAGPTGELFF. The CDR3 nucleotides read TGTGCCAGCAGAGCAGGACCCACCGGGGAGCTGTTTTTT.

The chain links TRBV10-3 to TRBJ1-1; D not certain. CDR1 and CDR2 (germline): ENHRY, SYGVKD. Trimming removed 3 bases from V and 2 bases from J, with 10 bases in between. The CDR3 totals 14 residues. The CDR3 here is CAISERSYNTEAFF. CDR3 nucleotides: TGTGCCATCAGTGAACGCAGCTACAACACTGAAGCTTTCTTT.

Of note for this clonotype: A much larger clone lies a single base off, so this may be a read error. This chain uses TRBV2 with TRBJ1-1; D remains unclear. From germline, CDR1 is SNHLY and CDR2 FYNNEI. CDR3 length: 11 residues. As DNA, the CDR3 is TGTGCTGCGGTAGTGAACACTGTAGCTTTCTTT. Amino acid sequence: CAAVVNTVAFF.

This clonotype was seen a handful of times. The chain employs TRBV5-4 and TRBJ2-2; D is perhaps TRBD1 (6 bases). The CDR3 is 13 amino acids. The germline gives CDR1 SGHNT, CDR2 YYREEE (reference sequence). The V end lost 4 bases, the J end lost 4 bases, and 8 bases lay between the germline ends. The CDR3 loop is CASSQDSTGELFF. The DNA for the CDR3 is TGTGCCAGCAGCCAGGACAGCACCGGGGAGCTGTTTTTT. The full variable domain, completed using reference TRBV5-4 and TRBJ2-2, is ETGVTQSPTHLIKTRGQQVTLRCSSQSGHNTVSWYQQALGQGPQFIFQYYREEENGRGNFPPRFSGLQFPNYSSELNVNALELDDSALYLCASSQDSTGELFFGEGSRLTVL.

V is TRBV6-1 and J is TRBJ2-7; a possible D gene is TRBD1 (6 bases). The ends were cut back, 8 bases at V and 7 bases at J, with 27 bases in the middle. This CDR3 is built from 16 residues. Germline CDR1 is MNHNS and CDR2 is SASEGT. CDR3 sequence (DNA): TGTGCCAGCTACGGAGTGGGGGCGCGAACGGTAGGGGAGCAGTACTTC. Translation gives CASYGVGARTVGEQYF.

The chain uses TRBV5-1 and TRBJ2-3; 9 bases fit TRBD1. J lost 2 bases, V lost 3 bases, and 4 bases had no gene match. Germline assignment: CDR1 SGHRS and CDR2 YFSETQ. The length of the CDR3 is 15 residues. The CDR3 reads CASSYRDRATDTQYF. CDR3 DNA: TGCGCCAGCAGCTACCGGGACAGGGCCACAGATACGCAGTATTTT.

This clonotype came up many times. This chain connects TRBV7-2 to TRBJ2-3; 7 bases match TRBD1. J lost 5 bases, V lost 9 bases, and 11 bases had no gene match. CDR1 SGHTA and CDR2 FQGNSA come from the germline V gene. CDR3 length: 14 residues. The CDR3 nucleotides read TGTGCCAGTCTCCCTCCAGGGGGACAAGATACGCAGTATTTT. Protein product: CASLPPGGQDTQYF. Looking up the rest from reference TRBV7-2 and TRBJ2-3 gives the full variable domain: GAGVSQSPSNKVTEKGKDVELRCDPISGHTALYWYRQSLGQGLEFLIYFQGNSAPDKSGLPSDRFSAERTGGSVSTLTIQRTQQEDSAVYLCASLPPGGQDTQYFGPGTRLTVL.

This clonotype was detected many times. The chain recombines TRBV6-2 or TRBV6-3 with TRBJ1-4; D ambiguous. Trimming removed 0 bases at V and 7 bases at J, with 9 bases between. Germline V gene data show CDR1 as MNHEY and CDR2 as SVGEGT. CDR3 length equals 14 residues. The CDR3 bases are TGTGCCAGCAGTTACTCAAGGCTGCCTGAAAAACTGTTTTTT. This gives the protein CASSYSRLPEKLFF.

This clonotype is a singleton in its sample. The chain links TRBV7-9 to TRBJ2-1; TRBD1 might be the D (6 bases). Germline loops: CDR1 SEHNR, CDR2 FQNEAQ (reference sequence). The V and J ends lost 2 bases and 0 bases respectively, with 17 bases between them. The CDR3 totals 18 residues. The CDR3 here is CASSLILLQGTSYNEQFF. CDR3 DNA sequence: TGTGCCAGCAGCTTAATCCTCCTACAGGGAACCTCCTACAATGAGCAGTTCTTC.

This clonotype turned up a few times. CDR3 nucleotide sequence: TGTGCCACCAGCAGAGACTCATCCGGGGCTAGATATTACAATGAGCAGTTCTTC. Translated: CATSRDSSGARYYNEQFF. The rearrangement joins TRBV15 to TRBJ2-1; D tentatively reads TRBD1 or TRBD2 (5 bases each). CDR3 size: 18 residues. V was trimmed by 0 bases and J by 4 bases, leaving 19 bases between them. Per the germline V gene, CDR1 is LNHNV and CDR2 is YYDKDF (reference sequence).

With respect to this clonotype: Its ends do not fully match the called genes, so a read error is possible. V is TRBV2 and J is TRBJ1-1, with 7 nucleotides matching TRBD1. The length of the CDR3 is 14 residues. The germline V gene has CDR1 SNHLY and CDR2 FYNNEI. CDR3 DNA sequence: TGTGCCGGCAGGAGACAGGGTATGAACACTGAAGCTTTCTTT. Amino acid sequence: CAGRRQGMNTEAFF.

Only a few counts were recorded for this clonotype. V and J are TRBV28 and TRBJ2-2; weak D call: TRBD1 (5 bases). CDR3 length: 16 amino acids. The germline gives CDR1 MDHEN, CDR2 SYDVKM. V was trimmed by 4 bases and J by 6 bases, leaving 18 bases between them. This CDR3 is CASSSPSTEEAGELFF. In DNA form, the CDR3 reads TGTGCCAGCAGTTCCCCCTCGACAGAAGAGGCCGGGGAGCTGTTTTTT. Variable domain in full (rest from reference TRBV28 and TRBJ2-2): DVKVTQSSRYLVKRTGEKVFLECVQDMDHENMFWYRQDPGLGLRLIYFSYDVKMKEKGDIPEGYSVSREKKERFSLILESASTNQTSMYLCASSSPSTEEAGELFFGEGSRLTVL.

This chain connects TRBV6-1 to TRBJ2-7, with 8 bases aligning to TRBD1. Losses at the gene ends were 6 bases for V and 2 bases for J; bases not matched to a gene: 6. Germline V CDR1 and CDR2: MNHNS, SASEGT. CDR3 size: 14 residues. The CDR3 DNA reads as TGTGCCAGCAGCCACAGGGGGGCCGCCTACGAGCAGTACTTC. Translated: CASSHRGAAYEQYF.

The genes are TRBV4-1 and TRBJ1-5; D is possibly TRBD1 (5 bases). The CDR3 totals 17 residues. Germline CDR1 and CDR2: MGHRA and YSYEKL. V lost 1 base and J 4 bases, leaving 17 bases between the germline ends. CDR3: CASSQGGGKGPNQPQHF. For the CDR3, the DNA is TGCGCCAGCAGCCAAGGTGGGGGAAAGGGTCCAAATCAGCCCCAGCATTTT.

V is TRBV19 and J is TRBJ2-1; D ambiguous. Trimming removed 6 bases from V and 3 bases from J, with 9 bases in between. Germline V gene data show CDR1 as LNHDA and CDR2 as SQIVND (reference sequence). The CDR3 length is 13 residues. DNA for the CDR3: TGTGCCAGTAGACCTAGTTTCTACAATGAGCAGTTCTTC. Translating gives CASRPSFYNEQFF.

This clonotype has ten or more counts. This sequence joins TRBV6-1 and TRBJ2-1; 8 positions match TRBD2. V lost 6 bases and J lost 1; bases outside the gene matches: 2. The germline gives CDR1 MNHNS, CDR2 SASEGT. This CDR3 has 14 residues. Here the CDR3 DNA reads TGTGCCAGCAGCATAGCGGGATCCTACAATGAGCAGTTCTTC. It is translated as CASSIAGSYNEQFF.

This clonotype was seen at least ten times. The chain carries TRBV7-9 and TRBJ2-5, with D perhaps being TRBD1 or TRBD2 (5 bases each). The CDR3 extends over 13 amino acids. Per the germline V gene, CDR1 is SEHNR and CDR2 is FQNEAQ (reference sequence). Trimming removed 5 bases at V and 0 bases at J, with 7 bases between. The CDR3 protein is CASSGTDQETQYF. The CDR3 nucleotides are TGTGCCAGCAGCGGGACGGACCAAGAGACCCAGTACTTC. The variable domain in full, completed from reference TRBV7-9 and TRBJ2-5, reads DTGVSQNPRHKITKRGQNVTFRCDPISEHNRLYWYRQTLGQGPEFLTYFQNEAQLEKSRLLSDRFSAERPKGSFSTLEIQRTEQGDSAMYLCASSGTDQETQYFGPGTRLLVL.

This clonotype was counted ten times or more. J is TRBJ1-1 and V is TRBV12-3 or TRBV12-4, with unresolved D. The germline V and J ends were trimmed by 3 bases and 11 bases, with 10 bases remaining between them. This CDR3 spans 11 amino acids. CDR3 region: CASSFGARAFF. The CDR3, as DNA: TGTGCCAGCAGTTTCGGTGCCCGGGCTTTCTTT.

V and J are TRBV27 and TRBJ2-7, with 12 bases fitting TRBD2. Per the germline V gene, CDR1 is MNHEY and CDR2 is SMNVEV (reference sequence). This CDR3 has 14 residues. V shed 4 bases, J shed 5 bases, and the junction held 3 bases outside the gene matches. In DNA, the CDR3 is TGTGCCAGCAGTTCTAGCGGGAGGGCAGACGAGCAGTACTTC. This codes for CASSSSGRADEQYF.

Worth noting for this clonotype: This may be a read error: a much more frequent sequence differs by one nucleotide. This chain uses TRBV28 with TRBJ2-5; D may be TRBD1 (5 bases). Germline CDR1 is MDHEN and CDR2 is SYDVKM. The CDR3 totals 13 residues. The chain's CDR3 is CASSYSRAEAQYF. In DNA, the CDR3 is TGTGCCAGCTCTTATAGCAGGGCAGAGGCCCAGTACTTC.

The chain carries TRBV7-9 and TRBJ1-2, with TRBD1 identical over 7 bases. Trimming cost V 4 bases and J 4 bases; bases outside gene matches: 9. The CDR3 contains 15 residues. Looked up from germline, CDR1 is SEHNR and CDR2 is FQNEAQ (reference sequence). The CDR3 sequence: CASSSQRQGLYGYTF. The DNA for the CDR3 is TGTGCCAGCAGCTCCCAAAGACAGGGCCTCTATGGCTACACCTTC.

This chain joins TRBV27 and TRBJ2-2; no clear D. V was shortened by 5 bases and J by 0 bases, with 13 bases between the two germline ends. Germline V gene data show CDR1 as MNHEY and CDR2 as SMNVEV (reference sequence). The CDR3 has 16 amino acids. In nucleotides, the CDR3 is TGTGCCAGCAGTCCCCTCTATCGTACGAACACCGGGGAGCTGTTTTTT. Translation gives CASSPLYRTNTGELFF.